The entry below describes one TCR beta chain. This entry comes from a study of blood T cell repertoires in COVID-19. The CDR3 is 14 residues long. Trimming removed 7 bases at V and 5 bases at J, with 18 bases between. CDR1 and CDR2 from the germline V gene are SGHRS and YFSETQ. Authors' methods: It was from reference gene primer amplification that nucleated cell counts were estimated. TCRdb's copy holds only in-frame clones and misses some; the assay was immunoSEQ multiplex PCR. V, J and clone size are those of that table, while D and trimming were read from the DNA. The table records around 100,000 clones, 85% of them present only once.

V usage is TRBV5-1 and J usage is TRBJ1-2; perhaps TRBD1 as D (6 bases). The source material was peripheral blood. The TCR sequence derives from a human donor in a cohort sampled during active COVID-19. The CDR3 here is CASAPGQQGYGYTF. CDR3 in DNA: TGCGCCAGCGCCCCCGGACAGCAAGGATATGGCTACACCTTC.